A single sample is the source of the 9 T cell receptor beta chains below, sequenced in a study of T cells expressing NK-cell markers. TCRdb reanalyzed the 5' RACE reads and collapses them to one entry per CDR3 protein, without DNA. Its listing shows 500,000 to 700,000 distinct CDR3 sequences. Specimen: blood T cells: a sorted CD56 or NKG2C T cell subset, CD4+ or CD8+ T cells, or bulk PBMC T cells (not recorded which). These receptors all come from a man aged 18-30 years in good health.

The J gene is TRBJ2-6, the V gene TRBV5-1; the D call of TRBD1 rests on TCRdb alone, since no DNA is present to check it. The CDR3 runs to 16 residues. Germline-derived CDR1 and CDR2 are SGHRS and YFSETQ. This chain's CDR3 is CASSDYRGRGANVLTF.

V gene TRBV9 combines with J gene TRBJ2-3; the TRBD1 assignment by TCRdb is unverifiable without DNA. The CDR3 spans 17 residues. CDR1 is SGDLS, CDR2 YYNGEE, per germline. The CDR3 sequence: CASSVDPGAWIADTQYF.

The chain is built from TRBV15 and TRBJ2-1; TCRdb's D call, TRBD1, is unchecked because there is no DNA. CDR1 is LNHNV and CDR2 is YYDKDF in the germline V gene (reference sequence). This CDR3 is built from 16 residues. CDR3: CATSRDQITPRNEQFF. The whole variable domain, remainder taken from reference TRBV15 and TRBJ2-1, is DAMVIQNPRYQVTQFGKPVTLSCSQTLNHNVMYWYQQKSSQAPKLLFHYYDKDFNNEADTPDNFQSRRPNTSFCFLDIRSPGLGDTAMYLCATSRDQITPRNEQFFGPGTRLTVL.

J is TRBJ2-1 and V is TRBV27. The CDR3 totals 13 residues. Germline V gives CDR1 MNHEY, CDR2 SMNVEV (reference sequence). CDR3 residues: CASSTTVLGEQFF.

The gene calls are TRBV7-8 and TRBJ2-7; the TRBD1 assignment by TCRdb is unverifiable without DNA. CDR3 length: 13 residues. CDR1 is SGHVS and CDR2 is FQNEAQ in the germline V gene. The CDR3 loop reads CASSPGLTNEQYF.

The chain employs TRBV12-3 or TRBV12-4 and TRBJ1-6; as DNA is missing, the TRBD1 call by TCRdb cannot be tested. The CDR3 totals 14 residues. This chain's CDR3 is CASSTLSGTGGLHF.

The chain links TRBV11-2 to TRBJ2-7. The CDR3 covers 14 residues. From germline, CDR1 is SGHAT and CDR2 FQNNGV. The CDR3 here is CASSLARGAYEQYF.

The chain is built from TRBV6-1 and TRBJ2-5; TCRdb indicates TRBD2, and absent DNA this call remains unverified. This CDR3 has 14 amino acids. Germline loops: CDR1 MNHNS, CDR2 SASEGT. The CDR3 loop reads CASRPSSGRGTQYF.

The V call is TRBV20-1, the J call TRBJ2-3; TCRdb's D call, TRBD2, is unchecked because there is no DNA. CDR1 is DFQATT, CDR2 SNEGSKA, per germline (reference sequence). The CDR3 runs 16 residues. The CDR3 loop reads CSARAFLAGDVDTQYF.